The source of this T cell receptor (beta chain) is a study of blood T cell repertoires in COVID-19 (dated by TCRdb to about 2020). With respect to the entire study: Samples covering the acute and convalescent phases of COVID-19 were provided by collaborators in the United States, Italy and Spain. HLA class I and class II types, where available, came from metadata supplied by the sample provider rather than from assay-based typing. The prospective study material was composed of cDNA or gDNA derived from T cells, B-cell-depleted T cells, or PBMCs. The dataset comprised deeply sampled blood TCRbeta repertoires from subjects exposed to, actively infected with, or recovered from COVID-19. A freely available public database, intended as a resource for researchers studying the immune response to SARS-CoV-2, is where the repertoires were released. Nearly every sample came with metadata listing a de-identified subject ID, COVID-19 status, age in years and sex. The samples were drawn from two sources: the first 160 participants of the ongoing ImmuneRACE study, and over 950 subjects contributed by 6 global collaborators. The full study reports these points: The amount of clinical and demographic metadata varied by source and participant and was provided uncurated.

The sample holds a few counts of this clone. Its target antigen remains unknown. Base quality data are lacking; no much larger clone is found one base away. TCRbeta CDR3 regions were amplified from genomic DNA by means of the immunoSEQ Assay, a bias-controlled multiplex PCR. Turning to the authors' computational methods: The number of nucleated cells in each sample was estimated from the amplification of reference gene primers within the assay. To quantify the absolute abundance of each unique TCRbeta CDR3 rearrangement, sequence reads were collapsed and filtered. Productive Simpson clonality was computed per sample as the square root of Simpson's diversity index over productive rearrangements. TCRdb mirrors the immuneACCESS table, restricted to in-frame sequences. Some clones are absent from its copies; in checked studies, under half trace to an unresolved V gene, and the reason for the others is unknown. V and J calls and clone size come straight from that table; D and trimming were deduced from the DNA. The sample records 15,000 to 20,000 clones, roughly 82% of which are singletons. The ten biggest clones cover about 27% of the sample.

Whole blood was collected in K2EDTA tubes by collaborating institutions according to the institutions' own protocols. For TCRbeta analysis, collaborator samples were shipped as frozen whole blood, as isolated PBMCs, or as DNA extracted from either sample type. After removal of 4 bases from V and 4 bases from J, the junction retains 2 bases not matched to a gene. CDR1 SGHRS and CDR2 YFSETQ were looked up in the germline V gene. The CDR3, from cysteine to phenylalanine, totals 13 residues. The kept DNA is CDR3 alone, 39 bases in frame from the first base. Here the chain combines TRBV5-1 and TRBJ2-7, with 10 bases matching TRBD2. The clonotype originates from a woman aged 70 to 79 with active COVID-19. Sequenced: peripheral blood. CDR3 loop: CASSGLADYEQYF. The bases read TGCGCCAGCAGCGGACTAGCGGATTACGAGCAGTACTTC.